These 9 T cell receptor beta chains originate from one sample sequenced in a study of metastatic and nonmetastatic thyroid tumors. TCRdb used MiXCR to call clones anew from the PCR reads. Seen here are tens of thousands of clones, around 21% observed once, and the top ten hold about a sixth. Treatment of any kind had been given to no patient before thyroid surgery. The material sequenced was blood. The receptors stem from a female donor with papillary thyroid cancer or a benign thyroid nodule (not recorded which). Some clones in this sample may be carry-over from other donors' samples.

As for this clone: A much larger clone differs by one base, so this may be a read error. Other DNA sequences in this specimen translate into the identical CDR3. The chain combines TRBV5-1 with TRBJ1-1, with D possibly being TRBD1 (5 bases). The CDR3 has 14 amino acids. V lost 4 bases to trimming and J lost 8 bases, with 18 bases between them. CDR1 SGHRS and CDR2 YFSETQ come from the germline V gene. In nucleotides, the CDR3 is TGCGCCAGCAGCCTGGGTGGGGACGGCCGAGAAGCTTTCTTT. This translates into CASSLGGDGREAFF.

This sequence joins TRBV3-1 and TRBJ2-7; D is undetermined. The CDR3 consists of 15 residues. Germline CDR1 reads LGHDT; CDR2 reads YNNKEL (reference sequence). V was clipped by 0 bases and J by 0 bases, with 9 bases between them. The CDR3 coding sequence is TGTGCCAGCAGCCAAGATCGGGCACGCTCCTACGAGCAGTACTTC. It translates to CASSQDRARSYEQYF.

This clone occurred many times. DNA for the CDR3: TGCGCCAGCAACGATAGGGCGGGAGAAAGCGGGGAGCTGTTTTTT. It translates to CASNDRAGESGELFF. The chain joins TRBV10-2 to TRBJ2-2, with 7 bases identical to TRBD2. The germline gives CDR1 WSHSY, CDR2 SAAADI. Trimming removed 7 bases from V and 7 bases from J; junction bases left unmatched: 12. The CDR3 length is 15 residues.

About this clone itself: Since a much larger clone is just one base distant, this may be a read error. The rearrangement links TRBV7-9 to TRBJ1-1, with a weak D call TRBD1 (6 bases). The V end was cut by 5 bases, the J end by 10 bases, with 20 bases between. Germline CDR1 and CDR2: SEHNR and FQNEAQ (reference sequence). The length of the CDR3 is 14 residues. The CDR3 sequence: CASSVVSRRGGAFF. The CDR3 coding sequence is TGTGCCAGCAGCGTAGTTTCCCGGAGAGGGGGAGCTTTCTTT.

This clone was counted between two and nine times. The CDR3 spells CASSMDRANVLTF. The CDR3 DNA is TGTGCCAGTAGTATGGACCGAGCCAACGTCCTGACTTTC. V gene TRBV19 combines with J gene TRBJ2-6; D is unclear. The CDR3 length is 13 residues. The germline CDR1 and CDR2 sequences are LNHDA and SQIVND (reference sequence). Trimming took off 3 bases at V and 7 bases at J, with 7 bases between the two ends.

The table lists this clone with a few counts. The rearrangement links TRBV6-1 to TRBJ2-1; D is uncertain. V lost 1 base and J 13 bases, leaving 8 bases between the germline ends. CDR1 and CDR2 from the germline V gene are MNHNS and SASEGT. The CDR3 spans 11 residues. The CDR3 spells CASSEDVGQFF. CDR3 nucleotide sequence: TGTGCCAGCAGTGAAGACGTTGGTCAGTTCTTC.

A word on this clone: One junction end does not reproduce the germline sequence, and a read error may be involved. This chain joins TRBV5-1 and TRBJ1-2; D might be TRBD1 (6 bases). CDR3 length: 18 amino acids. The germline gives CDR1 SGHRS, CDR2 YFSETQ. CDR3: CAISWRSDSGYLNYGYTF. CDR3 nucleotides: TGCGCCATCAGCTGGAGATCGGACAGTGGCTACCTAAACTATGGCTACACCTTC.

The chain combines TRBV11-1 with TRBJ2-7; TRBD1 or TRBD2 may be the D gene (6 bases each). This CDR3 has 15 amino acids. Germline V gene data show CDR1 as SGHAT and CDR2 as FQDESV (reference sequence). Trimming pared 7 bases from V and 2 bases from J, leaving 18 bases between. CDR3 coding DNA: TGTGCCAGCATCCTAAGACAAGGGGGGACCTACGAGCAGTACTTC. Its protein product is CASILRQGGTYEQYF.

This clone was observed once. This could be a read error, since a much larger clone is one nucleotide away. This chain uses TRBV4-2 with TRBJ2-3, with 9 bases matching TRBD2. V was pared by 2 bases and J by 0 bases, with 6 bases of the junction left unmatched. The CDR3 sequence is 17 residues long. Germline V gene sequence: CDR1 LGHNA, CDR2 YNFKEQ. The CDR3 reads CASSQRLAVLSTDTQYF. DNA of the CDR3: TGTGCCAGCAGCCAAAGACTAGCGGTACTCAGCACAGATACGCAGTATTTT.